This T cell receptor beta chain is drawn from a study of T cell responses to AZD1222 COVID-19 vaccine. Clones were read by immunoSEQ multiplex PCR, and TCRdb kept only the in-frame ones, dropping some. The sample has about 120,000 clones; 80% to 90% are singletons. This clone was observed a few times. Its specificity is not known. Findings of the study overall: The study found vaccine-associated CD4 TCRs spanning spike, dominant at 160-218 and 743-854. Clonal diversity was possibly underestimated; the donors were predominantly white British and more often female. Within unmutated variant regions lay the reported targets of nearly half of spike-specific TCRs. Baseline serostatus was positive in only a handful of AZD1222 recipients.

The sequencing here drew on peripheral blood, taken on day 0 of AZD1222 vaccination. The receptor's source is an adult in good health.

CDR3 loop: CASSVSLAPVGQFF. CDR3 coding DNA: TGTGCCAGCAGCGTGTCACTAGCCCCCGTCGGGCAGTTCTTC. This sequence joins TRBV5-4 and TRBJ2-1, with D perhaps matching TRBD2 (6 bases). V was clipped by 4 bases and J by 12 bases, with 20 bases between them. The germline V gene encodes CDR1 SGHNT and CDR2 YYREEE (reference sequence). The CDR3 totals 14 residues. Together with reference TRBV5-4 and TRBJ2-1, the CDR3 gives the full variable domain: ETGVTQSPTHLIKTRGQQVTLRCSSQSGHNTVSWYQQALGQGPQFIFQYYREEENGRGNFPPRFSGLQFPNYSSELNVNALELDDSALYLCASSVSLAPVGQFFGPGTRLTVL.